This T cell receptor (beta chain) was profiled in a study of metastatic and nonmetastatic thyroid tumors (dated by TCRdb to about 2020). Context from the whole study: For patients with malignant and with benign thyroid disease, the researchers compared repertoires between peripheral blood samples and tumor or nodule tissue samples. What the research found in general, with its limitations: TCR beta diversity was reported as significantly higher in malignant tumors than in benign nodules, in both blood and tumor samples.

Unmatched junction bases come to 4, with V trimmed by 4 bases and J by 5 bases. The germline V gene encodes CDR1 SEHNR and CDR2 FQNEAQ (reference sequence). Taken from cysteine to phenylalanine, the CDR3 has 15 residues. Only CDR3 DNA remains: 45 bases, in frame from the first base. About this clone itself: Its antigen is not yet known. No qualities accompany the bases; no much larger clone lies one base away.

No patient had received any treatment before thyroid surgery. Using T-cell receptor beta sequencing, the researchers looked back retrospectively at clinical samples from patients, gathered between about 2011 and 2018. Library prep was done by PCR. These reads were obtained on an Illumina HiSeq 4000. High-throughput sequencing was used to profile the TCR beta-chain CDR3 region of every patient. The study's own analysis went as follows. The researchers built a classifier to tell apart papillary thyroid cancer patients with distant metastasis, based on CDR3 differences among clinicopathological groups. Repertoire diversity was assessed with the Shannon index, and tumor-blood repertoire similarity with the Morisita-Horn index. The raw public data were reprocessed by TCRdb itself: fastp quality trimming at Q25, MiXCR clonotype calling, in-frame beta chains only. The V and J calls here are based on TCRdb, not the publication. The sample table contains about 27,000 clones; only one count was recorded for less than 15% of them. The top ten constitute 15% to 20% of the sample.

Sequenced input: blood. The rearranged chain carries TRBV7-9 and TRBJ2-5; TRBD2 agrees with 13 junctional bases. The receptor comes from a female donor with papillary thyroid cancer or a benign thyroid nodule (not recorded which). Some clones in this sample may be carry-over from other donors' samples. The CDR3 protein is CASSWTSGSRETQYF. Read as DNA, the sequence is TGTGCCAGCAGCTGGACTAGCGGGAGTCGGGAGACCCAGTACTTC.